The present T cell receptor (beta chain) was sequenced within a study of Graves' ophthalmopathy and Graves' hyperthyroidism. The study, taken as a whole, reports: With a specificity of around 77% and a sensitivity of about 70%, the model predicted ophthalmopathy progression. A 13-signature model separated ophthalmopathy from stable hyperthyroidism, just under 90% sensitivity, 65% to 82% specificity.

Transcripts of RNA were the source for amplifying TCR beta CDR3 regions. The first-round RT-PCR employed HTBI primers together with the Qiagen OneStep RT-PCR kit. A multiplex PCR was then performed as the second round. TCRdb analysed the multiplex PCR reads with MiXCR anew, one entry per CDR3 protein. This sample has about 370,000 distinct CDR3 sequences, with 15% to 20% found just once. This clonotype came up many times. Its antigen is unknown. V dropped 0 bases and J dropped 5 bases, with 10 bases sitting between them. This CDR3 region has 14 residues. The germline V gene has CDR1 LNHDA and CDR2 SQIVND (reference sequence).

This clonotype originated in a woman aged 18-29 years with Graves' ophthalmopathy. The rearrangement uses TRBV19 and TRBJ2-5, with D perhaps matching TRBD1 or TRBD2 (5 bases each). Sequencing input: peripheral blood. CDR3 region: CASSIDRGRETQYF. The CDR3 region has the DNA TGTGCCAGTAGTATAGATCGGGGCAGGGAGACCCAGTACTTC.